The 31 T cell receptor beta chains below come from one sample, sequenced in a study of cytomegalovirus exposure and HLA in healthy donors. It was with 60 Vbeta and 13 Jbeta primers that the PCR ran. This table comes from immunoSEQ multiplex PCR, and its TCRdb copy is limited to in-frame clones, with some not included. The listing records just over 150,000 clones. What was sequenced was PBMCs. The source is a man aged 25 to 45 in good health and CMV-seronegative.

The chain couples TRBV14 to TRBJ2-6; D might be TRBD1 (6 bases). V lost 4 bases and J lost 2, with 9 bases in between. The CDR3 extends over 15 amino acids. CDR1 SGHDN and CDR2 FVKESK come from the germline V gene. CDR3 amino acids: CASSLQGAGANVLTF. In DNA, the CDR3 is TGTGCCAGCAGCCTACAGGGAGCTGGGGCCAACGTCCTGACTTTC.

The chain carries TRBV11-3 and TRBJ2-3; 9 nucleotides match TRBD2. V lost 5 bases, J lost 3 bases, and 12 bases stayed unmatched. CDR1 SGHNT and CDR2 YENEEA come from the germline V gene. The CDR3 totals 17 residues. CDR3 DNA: TGTGCCAGCAGCGCACGCCAAGTAGCGGGAGCGACAGATACGCAGTATTTT. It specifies CASSARQVAGATDTQYF.

CDR3 sequence (DNA): TGCGCCAGCAGCTTCCAACAGGGCAGCACCGGGGAGCTGTTTTTT. Encoded protein: CASSFQQGSTGELFF. This sequence joins TRBV4-1 and TRBJ2-2; possibly TRBD1 for D (6 bases). From germline, CDR1 is MGHRA and CDR2 YSYEKL. The CDR3 length is 15 residues. Trimming took 5 bases from V and 4 from J, leaving 14 bases between them.

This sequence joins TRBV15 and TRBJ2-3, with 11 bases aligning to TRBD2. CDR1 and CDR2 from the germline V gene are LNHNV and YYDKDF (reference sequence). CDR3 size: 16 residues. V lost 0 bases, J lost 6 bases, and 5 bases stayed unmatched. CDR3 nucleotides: TGTGCCACCAGCAGAGACGTAGCGGGAGGGTTCGATACGCAGTATTTT. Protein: CATSRDVAGGFDTQYF.

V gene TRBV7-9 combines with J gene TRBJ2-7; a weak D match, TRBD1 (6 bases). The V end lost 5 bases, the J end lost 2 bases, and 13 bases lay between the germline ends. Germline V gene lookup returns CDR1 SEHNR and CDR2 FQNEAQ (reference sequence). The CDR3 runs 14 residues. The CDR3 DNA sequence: TGTGCCAGCAGCCCCCGGGACAACCCCTACGAGCAGTACTTC. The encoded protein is CASSPRDNPYEQYF.

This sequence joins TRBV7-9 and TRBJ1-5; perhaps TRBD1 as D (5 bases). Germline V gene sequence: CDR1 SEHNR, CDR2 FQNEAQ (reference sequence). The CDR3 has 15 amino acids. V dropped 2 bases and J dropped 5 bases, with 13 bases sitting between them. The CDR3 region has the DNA TGTGCCAGCAGCTTATATGGGGGGGGTGATCAGCCCCAGCATTTT. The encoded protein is CASSLYGGGDQPQHF.

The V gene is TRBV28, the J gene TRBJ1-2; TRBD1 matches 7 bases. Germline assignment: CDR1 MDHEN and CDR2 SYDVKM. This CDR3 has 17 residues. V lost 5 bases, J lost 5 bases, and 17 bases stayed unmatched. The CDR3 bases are TGTGCCAGCAGTCCACGAACTGGCAGACAGGGATGGTATGGCTACACCTTC. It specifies CASSPRTGRQGWYGYTF.

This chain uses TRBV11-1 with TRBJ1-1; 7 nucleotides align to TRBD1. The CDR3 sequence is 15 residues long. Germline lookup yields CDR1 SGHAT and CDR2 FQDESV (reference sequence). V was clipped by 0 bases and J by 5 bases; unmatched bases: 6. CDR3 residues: CASSLAGQHVTEAFF. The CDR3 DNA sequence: TGTGCCAGCAGCTTAGCGGGACAGCACGTGACTGAAGCTTTCTTT.

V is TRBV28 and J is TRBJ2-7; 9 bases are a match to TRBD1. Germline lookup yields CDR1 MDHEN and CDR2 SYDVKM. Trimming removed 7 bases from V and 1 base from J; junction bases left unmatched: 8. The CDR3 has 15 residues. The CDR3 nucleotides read TGTGCCAGCACCAGGGCGGGACAGGGATCCTACGAGCAGTACTTC. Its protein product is CASTRAGQGSYEQYF.

CDR3 in amino acids: CASSRLLGVYETQYF. The DNA for the CDR3 is TGTGCCAGCAGTCGACTTCTCGGGGTGTACGAGACCCAGTACTTC. V gene TRBV6-5 combines with J gene TRBJ2-5; weak D call: TRBD2 (5 bases). The germline V gene encodes CDR1 MNHEY and CDR2 SVGAGI. The CDR3 is made up of 15 amino acids. V was shortened by 5 bases and J by 5 bases, with 18 bases between the two germline ends.

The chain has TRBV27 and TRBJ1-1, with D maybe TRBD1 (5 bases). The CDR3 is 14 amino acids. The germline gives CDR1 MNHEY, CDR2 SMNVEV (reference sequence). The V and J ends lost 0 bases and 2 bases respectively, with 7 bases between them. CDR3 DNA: TGTGCCAGCAGTTTATCACAGGCAAACACTGAAGCTTTCTTT. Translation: CASSLSQANTEAFF.

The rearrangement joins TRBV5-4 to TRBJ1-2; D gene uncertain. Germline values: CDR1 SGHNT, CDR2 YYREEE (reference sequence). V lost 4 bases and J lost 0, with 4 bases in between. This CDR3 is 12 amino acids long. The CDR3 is CASSETNYGYTF. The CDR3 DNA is TGTGCCAGCAGCGAGACTAACTATGGCTACACCTTC.

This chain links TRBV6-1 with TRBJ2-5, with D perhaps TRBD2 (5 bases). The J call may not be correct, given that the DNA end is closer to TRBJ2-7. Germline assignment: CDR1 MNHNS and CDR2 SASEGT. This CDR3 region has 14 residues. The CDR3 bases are TGTGCCAGCAGGTCGGACTCGATCTCCTACGAGCAGTACTTC. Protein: CASRSDSISYEQYF.

CDR3 protein: CSVAQGWDGYTF. The CDR3 nucleotides are TGCAGCGTGGCGCAGGGGTGGGATGGCTACACCTTC. The chain is built from TRBV29-1 and TRBJ1-2, with a possible D match to TRBD1 (6 bases). The germline gives CDR1 SQVTM, CDR2 ANQGSEA. The CDR3 consists of 12 residues. Trimming took off 6 bases at V and 6 bases at J, with 14 bases between the two ends.

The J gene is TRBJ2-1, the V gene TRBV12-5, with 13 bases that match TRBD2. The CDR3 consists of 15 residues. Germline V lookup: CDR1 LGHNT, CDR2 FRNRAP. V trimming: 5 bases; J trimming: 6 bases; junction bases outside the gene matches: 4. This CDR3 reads CASGPGLAGRNEQFF. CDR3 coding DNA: TGTGCTAGTGGTCCGGGACTAGCGGGGCGCAATGAGCAGTTCTTC.

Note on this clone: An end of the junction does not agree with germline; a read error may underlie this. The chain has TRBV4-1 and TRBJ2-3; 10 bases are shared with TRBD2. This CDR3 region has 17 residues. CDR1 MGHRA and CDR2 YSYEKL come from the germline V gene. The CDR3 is CASSGLAGVRGTDAQYF. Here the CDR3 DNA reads TGCGCCAGCAGCGGTCTAGCGGGAGTGAGGGGCACAGATGCGCAGTATTTT.

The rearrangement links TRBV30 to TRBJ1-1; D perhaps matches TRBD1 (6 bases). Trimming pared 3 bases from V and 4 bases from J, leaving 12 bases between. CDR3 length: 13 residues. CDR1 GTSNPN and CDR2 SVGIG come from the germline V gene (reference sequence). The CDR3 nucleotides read TGTGCCTGGAGCCGAGGGGGTCTCACTGAAGCTTTCTTT. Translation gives CAWSRGGLTEAFF. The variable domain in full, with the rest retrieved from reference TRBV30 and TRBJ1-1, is SQTIHQWPATLVQPVGSPLSLECTVEGTSNPNLYWYRQAAGRGLQLLFYSVGIGQISSEVPQNLSASRPQDRQFILSSKKLLLSDSGFYLCAWSRGGLTEAFFGQGTRLTVV.

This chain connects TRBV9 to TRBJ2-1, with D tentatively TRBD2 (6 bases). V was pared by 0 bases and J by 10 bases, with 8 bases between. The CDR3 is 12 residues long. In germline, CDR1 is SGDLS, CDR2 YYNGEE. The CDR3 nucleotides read TGTGCCAGCAGCGTAGACACTAGCGAGCAGTTCTTC. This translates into CASSVDTSEQFF.

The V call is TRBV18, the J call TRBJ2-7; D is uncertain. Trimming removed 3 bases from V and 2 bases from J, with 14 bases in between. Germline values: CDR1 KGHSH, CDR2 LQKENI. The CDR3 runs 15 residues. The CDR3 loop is CASSPPSGTTYEQYF. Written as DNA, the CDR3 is TGTGCCAGCTCACCGCCCAGTGGCACTACCTACGAGCAGTACTTC.

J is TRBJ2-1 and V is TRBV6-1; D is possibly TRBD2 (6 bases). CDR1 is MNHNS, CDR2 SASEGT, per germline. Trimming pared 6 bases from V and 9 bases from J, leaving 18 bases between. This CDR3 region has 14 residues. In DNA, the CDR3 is TGTGCCAGCAGCTGGGGACTGGCCCGGGCTGAGCAGTTCTTC. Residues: CASSWGLARAEQFF.

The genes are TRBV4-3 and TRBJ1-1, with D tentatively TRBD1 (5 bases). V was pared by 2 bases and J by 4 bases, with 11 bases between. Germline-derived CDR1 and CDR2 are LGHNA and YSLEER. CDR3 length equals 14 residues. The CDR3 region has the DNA TGCGCCAGCAGCCAACATAGGGGCTCCACTGAAGCTTTCTTT. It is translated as CASSQHRGSTEAFF.

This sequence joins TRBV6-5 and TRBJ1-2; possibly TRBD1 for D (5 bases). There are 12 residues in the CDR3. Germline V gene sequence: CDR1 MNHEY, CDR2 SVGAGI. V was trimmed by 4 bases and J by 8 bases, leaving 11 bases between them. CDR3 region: CASSSRGEGYTF. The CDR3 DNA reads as TGTGCCAGCAGTTCTCGGGGGGAAGGCTACACCTTC.

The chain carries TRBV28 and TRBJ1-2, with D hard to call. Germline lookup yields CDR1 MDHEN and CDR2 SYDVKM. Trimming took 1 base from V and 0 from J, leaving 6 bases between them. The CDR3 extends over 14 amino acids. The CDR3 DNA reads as TGTGCCAGCAGTTTATCAGTGGCTAACTATGGCTACACCTTC. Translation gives CASSLSVANYGYTF.

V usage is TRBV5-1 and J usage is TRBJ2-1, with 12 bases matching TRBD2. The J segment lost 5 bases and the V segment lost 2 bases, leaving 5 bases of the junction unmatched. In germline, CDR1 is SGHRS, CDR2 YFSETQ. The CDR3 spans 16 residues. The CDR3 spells CASSLQTSGRHNEQFF. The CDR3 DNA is TGCGCCAGCAGCTTACAGACTAGCGGGAGACACAATGAGCAGTTCTTC.

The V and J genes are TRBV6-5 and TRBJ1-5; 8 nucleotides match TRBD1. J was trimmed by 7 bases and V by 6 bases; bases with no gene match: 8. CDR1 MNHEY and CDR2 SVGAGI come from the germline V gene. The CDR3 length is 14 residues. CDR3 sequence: CASRSGGTGQPQHF. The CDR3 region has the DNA TGTGCCAGCAGATCAGGGGGCACGGGACAGCCCCAGCATTTT.

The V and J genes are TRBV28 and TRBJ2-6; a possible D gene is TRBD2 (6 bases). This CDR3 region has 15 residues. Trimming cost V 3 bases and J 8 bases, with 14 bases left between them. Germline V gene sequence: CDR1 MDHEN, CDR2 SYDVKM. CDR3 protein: CASSFGGRPPNVLTF. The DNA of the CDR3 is TGTGCCAGCAGTTTCGGGGGTCGGCCCCCCAACGTCCTGACTTTC.

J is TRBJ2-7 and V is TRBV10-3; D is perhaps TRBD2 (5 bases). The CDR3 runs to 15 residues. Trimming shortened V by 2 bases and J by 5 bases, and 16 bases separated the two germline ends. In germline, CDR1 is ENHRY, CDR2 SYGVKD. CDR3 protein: CAISEGEKAPDEQYF. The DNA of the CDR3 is TGTGCCATCAGTGAGGGGGAGAAAGCCCCCGACGAGCAGTACTTC.

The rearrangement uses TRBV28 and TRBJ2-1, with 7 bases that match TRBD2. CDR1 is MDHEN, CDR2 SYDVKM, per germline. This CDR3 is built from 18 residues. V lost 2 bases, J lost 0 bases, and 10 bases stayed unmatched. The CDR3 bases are TGTGCCAGCAGTTTAGGGGGTCGCGGGAGAGCCTCCTACAATGAGCAGTTCTTC. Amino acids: CASSLGGRGRASYNEQFF.

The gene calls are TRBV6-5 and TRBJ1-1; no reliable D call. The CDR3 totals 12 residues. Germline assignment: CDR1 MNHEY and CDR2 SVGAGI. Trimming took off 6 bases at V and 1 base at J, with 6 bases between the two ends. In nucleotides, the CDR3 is TGTGCCAGCAGCAATTCGAACACTGAAGCTTTCTTT. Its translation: CASSNSNTEAFF.

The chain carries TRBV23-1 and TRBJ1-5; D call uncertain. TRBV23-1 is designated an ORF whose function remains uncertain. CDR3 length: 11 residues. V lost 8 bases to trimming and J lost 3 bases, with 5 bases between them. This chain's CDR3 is CASGDNQPQHF. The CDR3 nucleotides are TGCGCCAGCGGAGACAATCAGCCCCAGCATTTT.

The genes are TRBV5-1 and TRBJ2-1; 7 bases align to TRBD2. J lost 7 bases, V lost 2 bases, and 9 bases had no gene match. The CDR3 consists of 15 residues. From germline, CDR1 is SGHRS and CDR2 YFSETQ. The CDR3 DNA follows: TGCGCCAGCAGCTTAGACGCGGGAGTGGGTAATGAGCAGTTCTTC. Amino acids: CASSLDAGVGNEQFF.